A single sample gave rise to the 2 T cell receptor beta chains below, sequenced in a study of cytomegalovirus exposure and HLA in healthy donors. PCR was performed using 60 Vbeta and 13 Jbeta primers. Profiled with immunoSEQ multiplex PCR; TCRdb holds only in-frame clones, not every one. The data show 150,000 to 200,000 clones, about 80% seen once. The sample taken for sequencing was PBMCs. These receptors all come from a woman in her thirties or forties in good health and CMV-seronegative.

This clone was recorded a few times. This chain uses TRBV9 with TRBJ2-1; 7 positions match TRBD2. The germline V gene encodes CDR1 SGDLS and CDR2 YYNGEE. With V trimmed by 4 bases and J by 5 bases, 9 bases remained unmatched. This CDR3 has 15 residues. CDR3 sequence reads: CASSQVQREDNEQFF. CDR3 sequence (DNA): TGTGCCAGCAGCCAAGTCCAGCGGGAAGACAATGAGCAGTTCTTC.

V usage is TRBV6-1 and J usage is TRBJ2-2; 12 nucleotides line up with TRBD2. Looked up from germline, CDR1 is MNHNS and CDR2 is SASEGT. The CDR3 runs 15 residues. The trim removed 6 bases at V and 9 bases at J, leaving 8 bases unmatched. CDR3 loop: CASRGPTSGRRELFF. The CDR3 DNA follows: TGTGCCAGCAGGGGACCGACTAGCGGGAGAAGGGAGCTGTTTTTT.